Shown below are 20 T cell receptor beta chains from a single sample sequenced in a study of regulatory T cells in long-lasting Graves disease listed by TCRdb under 2021. This specimen's time point label, per the study, means: newly diagnosed GD, antithyroid drugs for less than 3 months. RNA was extracted from PBMCs in TRIzol for both TCR sequencing and RNA sequencing. Libraries were built with multiplex PCR. These reads were obtained on an Illumina HiSeq 4000. To build TCR beta libraries, CDR3 regions were amplified by Arm-PCR using iRepertoire HTBI primers. TCRdb reworked the public reads: Q25 trimming with fastp, MiXCR clone assembly, productive beta chains retained. Every distinct CDR3 protein forms one entry, paired with its most common genes and DNA. For this sample there are 350,000 to 400,000 distinct CDR3 sequences; 15% to 20% appear just once. Jointly, the top ten make up around 20% of the sample.

These data are also associated with another study on T cells in Graves' hyperthyroidism and ophthalmopathy.

Sequencing was performed on peripheral blood mononuclear cells (PBMCs), taken at new diagnosis, from a patient treated with antithyroid drugs. These receptors were collected from a woman under 30 with Graves disease. Donor details come from another sample of the same person, matched by shared clones.

Regarding this clonotype: Just one base apart from a much larger clone, this may be a read error. This rearrangement joins TRBV10-3 to TRBJ2-2; possibly TRBD2 for D (6 bases). CDR1 is ENHRY and CDR2 is SYGVKD in the germline V gene. The CDR3 spans 14 residues. The ends were cut back, 10 bases at V and 4 bases at J, with 16 bases in the middle. The CDR3 region has the DNA TGTGCCAACTCGGGAGAGTGGGCCACCGGGGAGCTGTTTTTT. Translation gives CANSGEWATGELFF.

This clonotype appeared many times. V and J are TRBV28 and TRBJ1-6; TRBD1 is a possible D gene (5 bases). The ends were cut back, 2 bases at V and 8 bases at J, with 10 bases in the middle. The CDR3 is 14 residues long. Germline CDR1 MDHEN, CDR2 SYDVKM. CDR3 nucleotides: TGTGCCAGCAGTTTAGGCTCCAGGGATTCACCCCTCCACTTT. Translating gives CASSLGSRDSPLHF.

This clonotype was detected many times. The chain recombines TRBV11-2 with TRBJ1-2, with TRBD1 matching over 9 bases. V gave up 5 bases and J gave up 8 bases; unmatched junction bases: 6. Per germline, CDR1 SGHAT and CDR2 FQNNGV. CDR3 length: 13 amino acids. DNA of the CDR3: TGTGCCAGCAGCCGGGGACAGGGAGCCGGCTACACCTTC. Residues: CASSRGQGAGYTF.

Comments on this clonotype: A much larger clone differs by one base, so this may be a read error. The J gene is TRBJ2-5, the V gene TRBV20-1; a possible D gene is TRBD1 (5 bases). CDR3 length: 14 residues. Germline V gene lookup returns CDR1 DFQATT and CDR2 SNEGSKA (reference sequence). The CDR3, as DNA: TGCGGTGCAAGGGGAAAACCGAATCAAGAGACCCAGTACTTC. This encodes CGARGKPNQETQYF.

This clonotype has a count of ten or more. The rearrangement links TRBV20-1 to TRBJ1-2; D is perhaps TRBD1 (5 bases). Trimming left V 5 bases short and J 5 bases short, with 15 bases between. The germline gives CDR1 DFQATT, CDR2 SNEGSKA (reference sequence). The CDR3 covers 13 residues. In DNA form, the CDR3 reads TGCAGTGCTTCTAAGACAGATAATTATGGCTACACCTTC. This encodes CSASKTDNYGYTF.

This clonotype has only a few counts. The chain carries TRBV30 and TRBJ2-7; D call uncertain. CDR3 length equals 14 residues. Trimming took 4 bases from V and 2 from J, leaving 15 bases between them. Germline lookup yields CDR1 GTSNPN and CDR2 SVGIG (reference sequence). The CDR3 reads CAWTPGLTPYEQYF. The CDR3 bases are TGTGCCTGGACTCCGGGCCTAACCCCCTACGAGCAGTACTTC. The full variable domain, its missing parts supplied by reference TRBV30 and TRBJ2-7, is SQTIHQWPATLVQPVGSPLSLECTVEGTSNPNLYWYRQAAGRGLQLLFYSVGIGQISSEVPQNLSASRPQDRQFILSSKKLLLSDSGFYLCAWTPGLTPYEQYFGPGTRLTVT.

This clonotype was counted ten times or more. The chain employs TRBV7-8 and TRBJ2-3, with TRBD2 matching 15 bases. Germline assignment: CDR1 SGHVS and CDR2 FQNEAQ. This CDR3 is 18 amino acids long. V lost 7 bases, J lost 5 bases, and 13 bases stayed unmatched. The CDR3 sequence: CASTLGLAGGHHRDTQYF. The CDR3 nucleotides are TGTGCCAGCACCCTGGGACTAGCGGGGGGCCACCACAGAGATACGCAGTATTTT.

This clonotype came up a few times. This rearrangement joins TRBV6-2 or TRBV6-3 to TRBJ1-2; D not certain. Germline-derived CDR1 and CDR2 are MNHEY and SVGEGT. The CDR3 length is 12 residues. Trimming removed 5 bases at V and 4 bases at J, with 8 bases between. As DNA, the CDR3 is TGTGCCAGCAGTGCCGACACCTATGGCTACACCTTC. Its translation: CASSADTYGYTF.

This chain uses TRBV6-1 with TRBJ1-5; D may be TRBD1 (5 bases). The CDR3 extends over 15 amino acids. Germline V CDR1 and CDR2: MNHNS, SASEGT. Trimming removed 0 bases at V and 4 bases at J, with 10 bases between. The DNA for the CDR3 is TGTGCCAGCAGTGAAGCGGCGGGGGTAAATCAGCCCCAGCATTTT. Translated, it gives CASSEAAGVNQPQHF.

A word on this clonotype: At one end the junction does not follow the germline gene, possibly because of a read error. This sequence joins TRBV30 and TRBJ1-3; D gene uncertain. The CDR3 is made up of 16 amino acids. The germline CDR1 and CDR2 sequences are GTSNPN and SVGIG (reference sequence). CDR3 DNA: TGTGCCTGGAGTGTAAAGGGAGGCTCCTCTGGAGACACCATATATTTT. It is translated as CAWSVKGGSSGDTIYF.

This clonotype was recorded at least ten times. The rearrangement uses TRBV7-2 and TRBJ2-7; a possible D gene is TRBD1 (6 bases). Trimming cost V 5 bases and J 2 bases, with 13 bases left between them. Germline values: CDR1 SGHTA, CDR2 FQGNSA. This CDR3 spans 14 amino acids. The CDR3 protein is CASSLPGAPYEQYF. The CDR3 bases are TGTGCCAGCAGCCTGCCAGGGGCACCCTACGAGCAGTACTTC.

Of note for this clonotype: One base away lies a much larger clone, so this may be a sequencing read error. The chain carries TRBV18 and TRBJ1-4, with D possibly being TRBD1 (6 bases). Germline-derived CDR1 and CDR2 are KGHSH and LQKENI. This CDR3 region has 15 residues. Trimming took off 6 bases at V and 3 bases at J, with 14 bases between the two ends. Written as DNA, the CDR3 is TGTGCCAGCTCCCAACGGACAGTACCTAATGAAAAACTGTTTTTT. It specifies CASSQRTVPNEKLFF.

Ten or more counts support this clonotype. This chain links TRBV6-1 with TRBJ1-1; D remains ambiguous. The CDR3 has 12 residues. The germline gives CDR1 MNHNS, CDR2 SASEGT. The V end was cut by 7 bases, the J end by 6 bases, with 12 bases between. CDR3 protein: CASKEGEAEAFF. CDR3 coding DNA: TGTGCCAGCAAGGAGGGCGAGGCTGAAGCTTTCTTT.

The chain combines TRBV9 with TRBJ2-3, with D uncertain. Trimming shortened V by 0 bases and J by 6 bases, and 8 bases separated the two germline ends. CDR1 SGDLS and CDR2 YYNGEE come from the germline V gene. The CDR3 spans 13 residues. The CDR3 reads CASSVVSEDTQYF. DNA of the CDR3: TGTGCCAGCAGCGTAGTTTCCGAGGATACGCAGTATTTT. Full variable domain (rest looked up from reference TRBV9 and TRBJ2-3): DSGVTQTPKHLITATGQRVTLRCSPRSGDLSVYWYQQSLDQGLQFLIQYYNGEERAKGNILERFSAQQFPDLHSELNLSSLELGDSALYFCASSVVSEDTQYFGPGTRLTVL.

This clonotype was counted many times. This sequence joins TRBV27 and TRBJ2-7; D is possibly TRBD1 (6 bases). The CDR3 sequence is 15 residues long. V lost 1 base to trimming and J lost 0 bases, with 10 bases between them. Germline CDR1 is MNHEY and CDR2 is SMNVEV (reference sequence). CDR3 nucleotide sequence: TGTGCCAGCAGTTTATTGGGGGCCTACTCCTACGAGCAGTACTTC. Amino acids: CASSLLGAYSYEQYF.

This clonotype was detected many times. The J gene is TRBJ2-1, the V gene TRBV5-1; the match to TRBD1 covers 11 bases. CDR3 length: 14 residues. J gave up 6 bases and V 7 bases, and 6 bases lay outside the gene matches. Germline V gene sequence: CDR1 SGHRS, CDR2 YFSETQ. The CDR3 reads CASGPGTGGNEQFF. The CDR3 nucleotides are TGCGCCAGCGGCCCCGGGACAGGGGGCAATGAGCAGTTCTTC. The whole variable domain, remainder taken from reference TRBV5-1 and TRBJ2-1, is KAGVTQTPRYLIKTRGQQVTLSCSPISGHRSVSWYQQTPGQGLQFLFEYFSETQRNKGNFPGRFSGRQFSNSRSEMNVSTLELGDSALYLCASGPGTGGNEQFFGPGTRLTVL.

This clonotype came up many times. V is TRBV7-8 and J is TRBJ2-3, with 8 bases aligning to TRBD1. This CDR3 comprises 17 residues. The germline gives CDR1 SGHVS, CDR2 FQNEAQ. V shed 0 bases, J shed 2 bases, and the junction held 7 bases outside the gene matches. CDR3 in amino acids: CASSLAGQGRATDTQYF. In DNA form, the CDR3 reads TGTGCCAGCAGCTTAGCTGGACAGGGTCGGGCCACAGATACGCAGTATTTT.

On this clonotype: This may be a read error, as it is one base from a much larger clone. V is TRBV12-3 or TRBV12-4 and J is TRBJ1-1; tentative D call: TRBD1 (5 bases). The CDR3 extends over 14 amino acids. DNA of the CDR3: TGTGCCAGCAGTTTAACCCACAGGAACACTGAAGCTTTGTTT. Translating it yields CASSLTHRNTEALF.

The sample holds a few counts of this clonotype. This chain's CDR3 is CASKTATDTQYF. DNA of the CDR3: TGTGCCAGCAAGACGGCCACAGATACGCAGTATTTT. This chain joins TRBV28 and TRBJ2-3; D not resolved. Germline-derived CDR1 and CDR2 are MDHEN and SYDVKM. V lost 7 bases, J lost 2 bases, and 7 bases lay in between. This CDR3 has 12 amino acids.

A few counts support this clonotype. The chain recombines TRBV20-1 with TRBJ2-2, with 9 bases that match TRBD1. This CDR3 contains 16 residues. CDR1 DFQATT and CDR2 SNEGSKA come from the germline V gene (reference sequence). J gave up 2 bases and V 5 bases, and 9 bases lay outside the gene matches. CDR3 protein: CSARTGALGNTGELFF. In DNA, the CDR3 is TGCAGTGCTCGGACAGGGGCCCTGGGAAACACCGGGGAGCTGTTTTTT.